This TCR beta chain came from a study of molecular identifiers for immune sequencing clone quantification listed by TCRdb under 2018. For the wider study: For a replicate experiment, the RNA from either around 20,000 or 100,000 naive CD8 T cells was divided into five aliquots, and four of those aliquots went on to sequencing. This methods study benchmarked molecular-identifier clustering-based TCR repertoire sequencing (MIDCIRS) and TCR RNA copy counting, using CD8 T cells to do so.

Naive CD8 T cell libraries were made from 20,000 to 1,000,000 sorted cells using 10%, 30% or 50% of purified RNA. On a BD FACSAria II, naive CD8 T cells were FACS-sorted as CD8+CD4-CCR7+CD45RA+ and collected into RLT Plus buffer. To test detection sensitivity, Jurkat RNA equal to ten TCR copies was added to samples of roughly 18,000-1,000,000 naive CD8 T cells. CD8 T cells were enriched using RosetteSep CD8+ T Cell Enrichment Cocktail and Ficoll-Paque, and the enriched cells then underwent ACK red cell lysis. Library construction relied on PCR. This sample was sequenced with a NextSeq 500. Bulk TCR libraries were generated as previously described, with the TCR primers listed in Table S5 used. Purification of total RNA was performed with the Qiagen AllPrep DNA/RNA kit. Before analysis, reads from multiple sequencing runs of the same library were pooled. The original methods were these. Reads were retained only if their TCR constant sequence matched exactly, and those retained reads were trimmed to 150 nt and grouped according to their 12-nt molecular barcodes. Reads within each barcode group were sub-clustered using a 15% Levenshtein threshold, and quality-weighted consensus sequences were constructed for each RNA molecule. Non-functional sequences were removed, as were lower-count sequences one edit away from another. Based on fitting two negative binomial distributions, any barcode sub-cluster with under 20% of the maximum read count was discarded. TCRdb reprocessed the public reads (quality trimming at Q25 with fastp, clone calling with MiXCR) and kept in-frame beta chains. When rows share a CDR3 protein, they turn into one entry using the most common DNA and genes. These V and J calls originate from TCRdb's pipeline instead of the authors' own analysis. Present in this sample are 100,000 or so distinct CDR3 sequences, 35% to 40% of which were seen just once. Of the sample, around 4% falls within the top ten clones.

Overall results and qualifications from the work: The naive libraries included spiked-in Jurkat TCR RNA (approximately 11 copies' worth), and this RNA is not part of the donor repertoire. Identical TCR molecules sharing a barcode could cause highly expanded clone sizes to be underestimated. Even against a background of around 900,000 naive CD8 T cells, spiked-in Jurkat TCR RNA amounting to a single cell's worth was reported to be detectable. Approximately 3.1 recovered TCR RNA copies per cell were obtained by modeling, versus approximately 10 by digital PCR, implying a capture efficiency of approximately 27%. When barcode sub-clustering was not used, chimeric consensus sequences inflated TCR diversity, with chimeras reaching as high as 47%. In CMV-specific effector cells, clones with more than 20 RNA copies accounted for over 97% of molecules, whereas in naive cells such clones accounted for under 1%.

Concerning this clonotype itself: Its recognized antigen is unknown. This may be a read error, as it is one base from a much larger clone.

Sequencing input: naive CD8+ T cells from blood, with Jurkat cell RNA spiked in. The sample's cell subset or site label, decoded: FACS-sorted CD8+CD4-CCR7+CD45RA+ naive T cells. The sequence was obtained from a human donor in good health. Some libraries in this study had Jurkat cell RNA spiked in.

Read as DNA, the sequence is TGTGCCAGTAGTCCCCTTACGGGAGACACAGATACGCAGTATTTT. Translation gives CASSPLTGDTDTQYF. This chain joins TRBV19 to TRBJ2-3; possibly the D gene is TRBD2, per 6 matching bases. The germline V gene (reference sequence) gives CDR1 as LNHDA and CDR2 as SQIVND. From the cysteine through the phenylalanine, the CDR3 covers 15 amino acids. The kept DNA is CDR3 alone, 45 bases in frame from the first base. V gives up 5 bases and J gives up 2 bases, and the segment between their germline ends measures 14 bases.